This TCR beta chain came from a study of chronic HIV infection and antiretroviral therapy. In germline, CDR1 is SEHNR, CDR2 FQNEAQ (reference sequence). The V and J ends lost 5 bases and 5 bases respectively, with 15 bases between them. The CDR3 has 14 residues. TCRdb redid the calling of the 5' RACE reads with MiXCR, one entry per CDR3 protein. This sample has more than 25,000 distinct CDR3 sequences, with around 8.6% found just once. This rearrangement joins TRBV7-9 to TRBJ1-1; D is possibly TRBD1 (5 bases). The sequencing input was peripheral blood. This TCR derives from an adult who had HIV and had not received antiretroviral therapy, or was an uninfected healthy control (not recorded which). Here the CDR3 reads CASSGAGGRTEAFF. The CDR3 coding sequence is TGTGCCAGCAGCGGTGCGGGGGGTCGTACTGAAGCTTTCTTT.